A single T cell receptor beta chain is shown here with its context. Its antigen is unidentified. The iRepertoire nested amplicon-rescue multiplex PCR amplified TCR alpha and beta CDR3s from RNA. Input was roughly 95-400 ng of tissue mRNA or PBMC total RNA. Each CDR3 protein is one row after TCRdb ran MiXCR on the multiplex PCR reads. This sample has some 190,000 distinct CDR3 sequences, with about 31% found just once. CDR1 LGHDT and CDR2 YNNKEL come from the germline V gene (reference sequence). V was pared by 4 bases and J by 4 bases, with 17 bases between. The CDR3 length is 16 residues. This entry belongs to a study of glioma-infiltrating T cells. Overall study results and limits: Tissue-blood divergence was below expectation in non-neoplastic patients, above in gliomas.

Sequenced: glioma tissue, nonneoplastic brain tissue, or PBMCs (not recorded which). The chain employs TRBV3-1 and TRBJ2-1; D possibly corresponds to TRBD2 (6 bases). This clonotype originated in a human donor with low-grade glioma or glioblastoma, undergoing nonglioma brain surgery, or in good health (not recorded which). CDR3: CASSPGLASVYNEQFF. CDR3 nucleotides: TGTGCCAGCAGCCCCGGGTTGGCTAGCGTATACAATGAGCAGTTCTTC.